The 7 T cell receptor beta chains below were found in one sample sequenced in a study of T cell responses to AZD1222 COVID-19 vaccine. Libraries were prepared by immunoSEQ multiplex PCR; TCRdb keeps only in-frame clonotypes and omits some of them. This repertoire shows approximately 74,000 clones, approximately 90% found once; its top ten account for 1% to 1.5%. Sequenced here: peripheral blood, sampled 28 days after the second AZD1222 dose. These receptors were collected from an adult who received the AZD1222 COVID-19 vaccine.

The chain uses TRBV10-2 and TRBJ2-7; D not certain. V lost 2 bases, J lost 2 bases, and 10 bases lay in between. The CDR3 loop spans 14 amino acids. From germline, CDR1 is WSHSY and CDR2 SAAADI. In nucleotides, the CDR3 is TGCGCCAGCAGTGAGGTTATAAGGGCCTACGAGCAGTACTTC. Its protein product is CASSEVIRAYEQYF.

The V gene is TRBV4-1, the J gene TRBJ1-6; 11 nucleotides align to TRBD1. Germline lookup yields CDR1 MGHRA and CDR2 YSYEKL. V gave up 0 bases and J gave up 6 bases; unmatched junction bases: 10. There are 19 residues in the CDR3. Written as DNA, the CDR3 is TGCGCCAGCAGCCAAGATGGGACAGGGGGAGTTGGAGGTAATTCACCCCTCCACTTT. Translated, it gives CASSQDGTGGVGGNSPLHF.

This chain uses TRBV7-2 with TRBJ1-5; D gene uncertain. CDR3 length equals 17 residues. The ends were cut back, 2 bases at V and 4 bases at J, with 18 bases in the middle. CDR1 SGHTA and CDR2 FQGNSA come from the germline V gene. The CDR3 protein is CASSLYAGWSTNQPQHF. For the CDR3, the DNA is TGTGCCAGCAGCTTATACGCCGGATGGAGTACAAATCAGCCCCAGCATTTT.

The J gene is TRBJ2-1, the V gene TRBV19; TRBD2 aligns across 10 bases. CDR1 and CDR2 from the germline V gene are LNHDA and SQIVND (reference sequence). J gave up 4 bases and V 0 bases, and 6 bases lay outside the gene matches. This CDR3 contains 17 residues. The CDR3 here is CASSIDSGLASYNEQFF. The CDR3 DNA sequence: TGTGCCAGTAGTATAGATTCGGGACTAGCGTCATACAATGAGCAGTTCTTC.

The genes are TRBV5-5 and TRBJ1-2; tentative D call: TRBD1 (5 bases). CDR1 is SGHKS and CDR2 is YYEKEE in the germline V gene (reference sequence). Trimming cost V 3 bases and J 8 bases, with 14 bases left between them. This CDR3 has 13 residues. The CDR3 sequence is CASSWAGGTGYTF. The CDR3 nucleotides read TGTGCCAGCAGCTGGGCCGGCGGGACCGGCTACACCTTC.

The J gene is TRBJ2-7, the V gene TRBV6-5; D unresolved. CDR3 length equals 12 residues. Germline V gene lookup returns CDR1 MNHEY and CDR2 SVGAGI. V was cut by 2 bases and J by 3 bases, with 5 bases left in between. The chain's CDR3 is CASSYPGYEQYF. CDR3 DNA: TGTGCCAGCAGTTACCCCGGCTACGAGCAGTACTTC.

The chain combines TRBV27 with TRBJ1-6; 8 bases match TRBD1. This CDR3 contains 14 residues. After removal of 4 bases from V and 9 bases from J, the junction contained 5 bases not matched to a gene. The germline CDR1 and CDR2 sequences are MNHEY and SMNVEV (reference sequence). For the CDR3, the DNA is TGTGCCAGCAGTTCCGGACAGGGCACTTCACCCCTCCACTTT. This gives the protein CASSSGQGTSPLHF.